This TCR beta chain was identified in a study of T cell repertoires in cytomegalovirus infection. Only a few counts were recorded for this clonotype. Antigen unknown. One entry per CDR3 protein, called by TCRdb with MiXCR from the reads. The profile shows approximately 910,000 distinct CDR3 sequences, around 29% of them singletons. CDR1 is SGHDT and CDR2 is YYEEEE in the germline V gene. The CDR3 covers 15 residues. V was trimmed by 0 bases and J by 4 bases, leaving 14 bases between them. The receptor comes from a human donor in good health (CMV status not recorded). Some clones in this sample may be carry-over from other donors' samples. Source: cultured CD8+ T cells from PBMCs, taken from culture after CMV antigen stimulation. The genes are TRBV5-6 and TRBJ2-7, with D tentatively TRBD1 or TRBD2 (7 bases each). The CDR3 bases are TGTGCCAGCAGCTTGGTGGGAGGGGGCTGGTACGAGCAGTACGTC. Residues: CASSLVGGGWYEQYV.